These T cell receptor beta chains were read from a single sample in a study of shared clonotypes between healthy human individuals. The data were produced by immunoSEQ multiplex PCR, yet TCRdb's version contains in-frame clones alone and is incomplete. The repertoire holds around 2,100,000 clones, about 95% seen once, with around 1% in the top ten. The sequenced material came from naive CD8+ T cells sorted from blood. The receptor set was obtained from a man aged 18 to 30 in good health. CDR3s include the opening cysteine and the closing phenylalanine or tryptophan. Fields, in order: J gene, D gene, clone size, V gene, CDR3 protein, CDR3 DNA. A D gene is named only where the DNA matches it firmly. Clone size is shown for a subset of rows, as once, few, many or a class of expanded clone.

TRBJ2-7,-,-,TRBV15,CATSSATGSYEQYF,TGTGCCACCAGCAGCGCCACGGGATCCTACGAGCAGTACTTC
TRBJ2-7,-,-,TRBV27,CASSHLGEQYF,TGTGCCAGCAGTCACCTGGGAGAGCAGTACTTC
TRBJ2-1,-,-,TRBV25-1,CASTVRENDEQFF,TGTGCCAGCACCGTCAGGGAGAACGATGAGCAGTTCTTC
TRBJ1-1,-,-,TRBV7-9,CASSEPGFMNTEAFF,TGTGCCAGCAGCGAACCGGGATTTATGAACACTGAAGCTTTCTTT
TRBJ2-3,-,-,TRBV5-1,CASSLEGTDTQYF,TGCGCCAGCAGCTTGGAGGGAACAGATACGCAGTATTTT
TRBJ1-1,-,-,TRBV9,CASSGENTEAFF,TGTGCCAGCAGTGGAGAGAACACTGAAGCTTTCTTT
TRBJ1-5,-,-,TRBV6-1,CASSEDWAPGLSQPQHF,TGTGCCAGCAGTGAGGACTGGGCGCCAGGGTTGAGTCAGCCCCAGCATTTT
TRBJ1-1,-,-,TRBV6-1,CASSEEGVPFEAFF,TGTGCCAGCAGTGAAGAGGGGGTTCCCTTTGAAGCTTTCTTT
TRBJ1-2,TRBD1,-,TRBV7-9,CASSLGTGESYGYTF,TGTGCCAGCAGCTTGGGGACAGGGGAAAGCTATGGCTACACCTTC
TRBJ1-6,-,once,TRBV7-2,CASSAQWASPLHF,TGTGCCAGCAGCGCCCAATGGGCTTCACCCCTCCACTTT
TRBJ2-7,TRBD2,-,TRBV5-1,CASSLAGLADGRQYF,TGCGCCAGCAGCTTGGCCGGGCTAGCGGACGGACGGCAGTACTTC
TRBJ2-3,-,-,TRBV7-3,CASSLNHRTEDTDTQYF,TGTGCCAGCAGCTTAAACCATCGGACAGAAGACACAGATACGCAGTATTTT
TRBJ2-7,-,-,TRBV27,CASSLGGEGSYEQYF,TGTGCCAGCAGTTTAGGTGGTGAGGGGTCCTACGAGCAGTACTTC
TRBJ2-3,TRBD2,-,TRBV4-1,CASSQETPTSGGANTQYF,TGCGCCAGCAGCCAAGAAACCCCTACTAGCGGGGGCGCGAATACGCAGTATTTT
TRBJ1-2,-,-,TRBV30,CAWTTEGGYTF,TGTGCCTGGACTACCGAGGGCGGCTACACCTTC
TRBJ1-1,TRBD1,-,TRBV4-1,CASSQEPGGGTEAFF,TGCGCCAGCAGCCAAGAACCAGGGGGGGGCACTGAAGCTTTCTTT
TRBJ2-7,-,-,TRBV6-1,CASSELGLGYEQYF,TGTGCCAGCAGTGAATTGGGGTTGGGTTACGAGCAGTACTTC
TRBJ2-1,TRBD2,-,TRBV28,CASRWTSGNEQFF,TGTGCCAGCAGGTGGACTAGCGGGAATGAGCAGTTCTTC
TRBJ2-1,TRBD2,-,TRBV14,CASSPGLGPLIYNEQFF,TGTGCCAGCAGCCCTGGACTAGGGCCTCTTATTTACAATGAGCAGTTCTTC
TRBJ2-1,TRBD1,-,TRBV27,CASSGTVQDNEQFF,TGTGCCAGTTCCGGGACAGTACAAGACAATGAGCAGTTCTTC
TRBJ2-1,TRBD2,-,TRBV9,CASSYGGDYNEQFF,TGTGCCAGCAGCTACGGGGGGGATTACAATGAGCAGTTCTTC
TRBJ2-1,TRBD1,-,TRBV13,CASNSEQGSYNEQFF,TGTGCCAGCAACTCCGAACAGGGGTCCTACAATGAGCAGTTCTTC
TRBJ1-5,-,-,TRBV15,CATSRDRQINQPQHF,TGTGCCACCAGCAGAGATAGGCAGATCAATCAGCCCCAGCATTTT
TRBJ2-1,TRBD1,-,TRBV27,CASTNSGQLDNEQFF,TGTGCCAGCACTAACTCGGGACAGCTTGACAATGAGCAGTTCTTC
TRBJ2-5,-,-,TRBV4-3,CASSQGGAGVETQYF,TGCGCCAGCAGCCAAGGGGGGGCGGGAGTAGAGACCCAGTACTTC
TRBJ1-1,-,-,TRBV9,CASSIRQGTEAFF,TGTGCCAGCAGCATAAGACAAGGGACTGAAGCTTTCTTT
TRBJ2-7,-,once,TRBV11-2,CASSLVRGSEQYF,TGTGCCAGCAGCTTGGTCCGGGGGAGCGAGCAGTACTTC
TRBJ2-3,TRBD2,once,TRBV19,CASSPIAGAPPTDTQYF,TGTGCCAGTTCCCCCATAGCGGGGGCTCCCCCCACAGATACGCAGTATTTT
TRBJ1-6,-,-,TRBV6-6,CASSQDLLYNSPLHF,TGTGCCAGCTCTCAAGACCTACTTTATAATTCACCCCTCCACTTT
TRBJ2-7,TRBD2,-,TRBV27,CASSLALAGATYEQYF,TGTGCCAGCAGTTTAGCTCTAGCGGGAGCTACCTACGAGCAGTACTTC
TRBJ1-2,TRBD1,-,TRBV29-1,CSVEWDRRAYGYTF,TGCAGCGTTGAATGGGACAGAAGGGCCTATGGCTACACCTTC
TRBJ2-7,-,few,TRBV27,CASSSVWQGLTYEQYF,TGTGCCAGCAGTTCAGTATGGCAGGGCCTCACGTACGAGCAGTACTTC
TRBJ2-1,-,once,TRBV5-6,CASSLSNEQFF,TGTGCCAGCAGCTTGTCGAATGAGCAGTTCTTC
TRBJ1-5,-,-,TRBV7-6,CASSLGEVQPQHF,TGTGCCAGCAGCTTAGGTGAAGTCCAGCCCCAGCATTTT
TRBJ1-4,TRBD1,-,TRBV5-5,CASSWRQGPERKLFF,TGTGCCAGCAGCTGGCGACAGGGGCCAGAAAGAAAACTGTTTTTT
TRBJ1-3,-,-,TRBV6-6,CASSYSGAGNTIYF,TGTGCCAGCAGTTACTCAGGGGCTGGAAACACCATATATTTT
TRBJ1-4,TRBD1,-,TRBV6-5,CASSYGGTAEKLFF,TGTGCCAGCAGTTACGGGGGGACAGCAGAAAAACTGTTTTTT
TRBJ1-5,-,-,TRBV28,CASSLAGLNQPQHF,TGTGCCAGCAGTTTAGCAGGCCTCAATCAGCCCCAGCATTTT
TRBJ1-2,-,-,TRBV4-3,CASSQGRASLVGYTF,TGCGCCAGCAGCCAAGGGAGGGCCTCCCTCGTGGGCTACACCTTC
TRBJ2-3,-,once,TRBV4-3,CASSPRGPRGDTQYF,TGCGCCAGCAGCCCCCGGGGACCCAGGGGAGATACGCAGTATTTT
TRBJ1-2,-,-,TRBV6-6,CASSQSTSHGYTF,TGTGCCAGCAGTCAGTCAACCTCTCATGGCTACACCTTC
TRBJ1-1,-,-,TRBV28,CASSLNGVQVAFF,TGTGCCAGCAGTTTAAACGGAGTGCAGGTGGCTTTCTTT
TRBJ2-1,-,-,TRBV9,CASSPSGRTYNEQFF,TGTGCCAGCAGCCCTAGTGGGAGGACCTACAATGAGCAGTTCTTC
TRBJ2-5,TRBD2,once,TRBV6-1,CASSEEGSGGETQYF,TGTGCCAGCAGTGAAGAAGGTAGCGGGGGTGAGACCCAGTACTTC
TRBJ2-4,TRBD1,-,TRBV9,CASSPPGQVAAKNIQYF,TGTGCCAGCAGCCCCCCGGGACAGGTAGCAGCCAAAAACATTCAGTACTTC
TRBJ2-7,-,-,TRBV11-2,CASSLGTVYEQYF,TGTGCCAGCAGCTTAGGAACGGTCTACGAGCAGTACTTC
TRBJ2-7,-,once,TRBV13,CASSTGEGYEQYF,TGTGCCAGCAGTACAGGGGAGGGATACGAGCAGTACTTC
TRBJ1-2,TRBD1,-,TRBV5-4,CASSPIRQGVSGYTF,TGTGCCAGCAGCCCAATTCGACAGGGGGTCTCTGGCTACACCTTC
TRBJ1-6,-,-,TRBV18,CASSPSGSPLHF,TGTGCCAGCTCACCATCTGGGTCACCCCTCCACTTT
TRBJ2-7,-,-,TRBV6-5,CASSYSTVSYEQYF,TGTGCCAGCAGTTACTCCACAGTCTCCTACGAGCAGTACTTC
TRBJ1-1,-,-,TRBV27,CASSSIRREAFF,TGTGCCAGCAGTTCTATTCGGCGTGAAGCTTTCTTT
TRBJ2-1,-,-,TRBV30,CAWSSAARATYNEQFF,TGTGCCTGGAGTTCTGCGGCCAGAGCGACTTACAATGAGCAGTTCTTC
TRBJ2-2,TRBD2,once,TRBV5-6,CASSLGLAGAPGELFF,TGTGCCAGCAGCTTGGGACTAGCGGGAGCCCCCGGGGAGCTGTTTTTT
TRBJ2-7,-,-,TRBV5-1,CASSPGHEQYF,TGCGCCAGCAGCCCCGGGCACGAGCAGTACTTC
TRBJ1-6,-,-,TRBV4-1,CASSQDPRSPLHF,TGCGCCAGCAGCCAAGACCCAAGGTCACCCCTCCACTTT
TRBJ1-2,-,-,TRBV11-2,CASSFYQDDHYGYTF,TGTGCCAGCAGCTTTTATCAGGACGACCACTATGGCTACACCTTC
TRBJ2-7,-,-,TRBV6-6,CASSTETGTSSYEQYF,TGTGCCAGCAGTACGGAAACAGGGACGAGCTCCTACGAGCAGTACTTC